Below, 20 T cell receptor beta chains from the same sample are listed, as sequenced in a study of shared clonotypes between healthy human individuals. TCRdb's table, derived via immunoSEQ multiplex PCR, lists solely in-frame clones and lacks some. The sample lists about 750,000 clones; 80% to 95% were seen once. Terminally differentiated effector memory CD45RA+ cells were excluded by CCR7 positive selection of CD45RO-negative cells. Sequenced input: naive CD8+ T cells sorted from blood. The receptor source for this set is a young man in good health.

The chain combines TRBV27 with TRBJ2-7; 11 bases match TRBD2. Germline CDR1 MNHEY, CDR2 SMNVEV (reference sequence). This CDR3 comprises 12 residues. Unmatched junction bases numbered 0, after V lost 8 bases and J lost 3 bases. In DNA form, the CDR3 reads TGTGCCAGCGGACTAGCGGGCTACGAGCAGTACTTC. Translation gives CASGLAGYEQYF.

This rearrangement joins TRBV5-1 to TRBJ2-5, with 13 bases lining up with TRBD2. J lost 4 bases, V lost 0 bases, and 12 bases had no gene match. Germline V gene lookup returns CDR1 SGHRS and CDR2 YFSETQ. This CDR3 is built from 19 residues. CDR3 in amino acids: CASSLVLLAGGRDPETQYF. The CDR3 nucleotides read TGCGCCAGCAGCTTGGTTTTACTAGCGGGAGGGCGGGACCCAGAGACCCAGTACTTC. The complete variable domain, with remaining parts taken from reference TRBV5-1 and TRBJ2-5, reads KAGVTQTPRYLIKTRGQQVTLSCSPISGHRSVSWYQQTPGQGLQFLFEYFSETQRNKGNFPGRFSGRQFSNSRSEMNVSTLELGDSALYLCASSLVLLAGGRDPETQYFGPGTRLLVL.

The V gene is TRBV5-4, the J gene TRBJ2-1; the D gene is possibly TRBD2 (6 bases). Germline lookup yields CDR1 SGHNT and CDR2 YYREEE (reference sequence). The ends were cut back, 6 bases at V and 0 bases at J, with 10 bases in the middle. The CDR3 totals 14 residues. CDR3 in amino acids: CASTAGYSYNEQFF. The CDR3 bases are TGTGCCAGCACAGCGGGTTACTCCTACAATGAGCAGTTCTTC.

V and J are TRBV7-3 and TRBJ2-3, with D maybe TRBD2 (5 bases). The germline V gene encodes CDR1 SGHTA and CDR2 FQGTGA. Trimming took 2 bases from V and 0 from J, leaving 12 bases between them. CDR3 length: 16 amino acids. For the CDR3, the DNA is TGTGCCAGCAGCTTAGGTATCGGCGGGAGCACAGATACGCAGTATTTT. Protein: CASSLGIGGSTDTQYF.

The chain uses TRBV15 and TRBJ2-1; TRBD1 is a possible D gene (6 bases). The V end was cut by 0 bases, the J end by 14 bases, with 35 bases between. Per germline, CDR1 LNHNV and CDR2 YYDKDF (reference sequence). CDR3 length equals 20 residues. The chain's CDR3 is CATSRDPRVEAIDSGQSEFF. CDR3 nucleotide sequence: TGTGCCACCAGCAGAGATCCCCGAGTTGAAGCAATTGACAGTGGACAGTCCGAGTTCTTC.

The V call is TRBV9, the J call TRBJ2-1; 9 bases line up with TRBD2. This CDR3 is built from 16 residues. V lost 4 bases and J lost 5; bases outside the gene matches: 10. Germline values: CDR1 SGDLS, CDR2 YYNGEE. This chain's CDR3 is CASSYNVLAGHNEQFF. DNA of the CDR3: TGTGCCAGCAGCTATAATGTACTAGCGGGCCACAATGAGCAGTTCTTC.

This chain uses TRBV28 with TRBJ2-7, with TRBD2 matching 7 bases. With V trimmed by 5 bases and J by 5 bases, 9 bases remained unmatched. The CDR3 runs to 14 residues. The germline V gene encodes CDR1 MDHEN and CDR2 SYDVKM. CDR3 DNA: TGTGCCAGCAGTGAGCGGGGAGCTGGGCACGAGCAGTACTTC. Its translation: CASSERGAGHEQYF.

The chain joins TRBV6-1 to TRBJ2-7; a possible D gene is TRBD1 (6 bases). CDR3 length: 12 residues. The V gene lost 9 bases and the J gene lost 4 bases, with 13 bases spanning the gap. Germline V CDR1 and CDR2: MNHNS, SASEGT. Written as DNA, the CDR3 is TGTGCCAGTGGACAGAATTGGTACGAGCAGTACTTC. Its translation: CASGQNWYEQYF.

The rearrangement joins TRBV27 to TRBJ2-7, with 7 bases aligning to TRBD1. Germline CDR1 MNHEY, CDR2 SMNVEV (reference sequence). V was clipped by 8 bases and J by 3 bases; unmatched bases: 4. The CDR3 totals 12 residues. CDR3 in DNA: TGTGCCAGCCGGGACAGCCTCTACGAGCAGTACTTC. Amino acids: CASRDSLYEQYF.

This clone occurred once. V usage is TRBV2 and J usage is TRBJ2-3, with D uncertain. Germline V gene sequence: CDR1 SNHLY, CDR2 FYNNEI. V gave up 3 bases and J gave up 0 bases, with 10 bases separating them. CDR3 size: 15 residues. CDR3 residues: CASSDPDGSTDTQYF. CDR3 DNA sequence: TGTGCCAGCAGTGACCCGGATGGAAGCACAGATACGCAGTATTTT.

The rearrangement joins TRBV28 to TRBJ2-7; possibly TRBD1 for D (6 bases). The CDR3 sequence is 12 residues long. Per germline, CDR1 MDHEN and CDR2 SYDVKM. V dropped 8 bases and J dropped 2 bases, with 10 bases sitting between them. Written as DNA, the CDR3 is TGTGCCAGCCATACAGGGACCTACGAGCAGTACTTC. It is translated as CASHTGTYEQYF.

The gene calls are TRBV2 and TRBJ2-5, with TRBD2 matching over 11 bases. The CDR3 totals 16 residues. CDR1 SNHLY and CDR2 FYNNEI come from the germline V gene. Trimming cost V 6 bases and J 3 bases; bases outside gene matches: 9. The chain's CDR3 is CASSYPGTSGEETQYF. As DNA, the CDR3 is TGTGCCAGCAGCTACCCCGGGACTAGCGGAGAAGAGACCCAGTACTTC.

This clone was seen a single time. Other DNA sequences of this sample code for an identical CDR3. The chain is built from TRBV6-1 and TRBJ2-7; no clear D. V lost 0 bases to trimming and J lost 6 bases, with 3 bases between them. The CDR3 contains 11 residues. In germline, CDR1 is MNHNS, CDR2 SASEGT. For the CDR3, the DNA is TGTGCCAGCAGTGAAGCCCTCGAGCAGTACTTC. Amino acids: CASSEALEQYF.

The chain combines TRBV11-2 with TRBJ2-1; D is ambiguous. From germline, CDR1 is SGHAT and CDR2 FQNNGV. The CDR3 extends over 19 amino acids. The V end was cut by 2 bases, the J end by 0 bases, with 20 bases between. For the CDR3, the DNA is TGTGCCAGCAGCTTACTCAAGGGAAATTTGATTAGCTCCTACAATGAGCAGTTCTTC. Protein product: CASSLLKGNLISSYNEQFF.

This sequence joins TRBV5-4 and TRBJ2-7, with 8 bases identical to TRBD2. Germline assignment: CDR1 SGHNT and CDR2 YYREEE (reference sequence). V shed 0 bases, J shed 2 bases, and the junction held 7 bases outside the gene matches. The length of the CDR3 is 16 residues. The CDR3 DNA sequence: TGTGCCAGCAGCTTGGGGGGTAGCGGGGCGACCTACGAGCAGTACTTC. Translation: CASSLGGSGATYEQYF.

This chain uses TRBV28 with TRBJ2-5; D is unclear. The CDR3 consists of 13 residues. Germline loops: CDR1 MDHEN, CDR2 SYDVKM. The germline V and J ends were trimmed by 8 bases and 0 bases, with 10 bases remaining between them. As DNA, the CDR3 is TGTGCCAGCGGCCCAGCGAACCAAGAGACCCAGTACTTC. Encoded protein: CASGPANQETQYF.

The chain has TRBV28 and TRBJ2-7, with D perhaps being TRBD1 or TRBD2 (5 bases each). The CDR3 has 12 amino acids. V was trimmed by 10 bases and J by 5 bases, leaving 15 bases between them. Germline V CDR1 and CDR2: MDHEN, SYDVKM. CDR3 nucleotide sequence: TGTGCCACCTCACGGGACGGAGACGAGCAGTACTTC. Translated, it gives CATSRDGDEQYF.

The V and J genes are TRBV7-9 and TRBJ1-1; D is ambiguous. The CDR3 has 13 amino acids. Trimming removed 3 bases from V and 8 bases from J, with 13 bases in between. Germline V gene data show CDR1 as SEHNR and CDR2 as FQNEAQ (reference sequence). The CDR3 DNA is TGTGCCAGCAGCTTGATTTTATTCCCCGAAGCTTTCTTT. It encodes CASSLILFPEAFF.

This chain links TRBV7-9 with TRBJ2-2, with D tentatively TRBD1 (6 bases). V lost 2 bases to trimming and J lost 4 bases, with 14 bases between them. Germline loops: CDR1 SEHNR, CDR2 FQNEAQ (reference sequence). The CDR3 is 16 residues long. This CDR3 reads CASSLSLTGLTGELFF. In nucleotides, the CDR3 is TGTGCCAGCAGCTTATCCCTAACAGGGCTCACCGGGGAGCTGTTTTTT. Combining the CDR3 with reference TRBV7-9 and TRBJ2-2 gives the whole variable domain DTGVSQNPRHKITKRGQNVTFRCDPISEHNRLYWYRQTLGQGPEFLTYFQNEAQLEKSRLLSDRFSAERPKGSFSTLEIQRTEQGDSAMYLCASSLSLTGLTGELFFGEGSRLTVL.

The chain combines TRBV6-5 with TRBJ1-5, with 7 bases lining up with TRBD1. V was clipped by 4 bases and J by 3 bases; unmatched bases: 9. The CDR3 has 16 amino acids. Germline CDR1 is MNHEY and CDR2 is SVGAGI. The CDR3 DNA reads TGTGCCAGCAGTTTAAGCGGGGACAGTAACAATCAGCCCCAGCATTTT. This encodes CASSLSGDSNNQPQHF.